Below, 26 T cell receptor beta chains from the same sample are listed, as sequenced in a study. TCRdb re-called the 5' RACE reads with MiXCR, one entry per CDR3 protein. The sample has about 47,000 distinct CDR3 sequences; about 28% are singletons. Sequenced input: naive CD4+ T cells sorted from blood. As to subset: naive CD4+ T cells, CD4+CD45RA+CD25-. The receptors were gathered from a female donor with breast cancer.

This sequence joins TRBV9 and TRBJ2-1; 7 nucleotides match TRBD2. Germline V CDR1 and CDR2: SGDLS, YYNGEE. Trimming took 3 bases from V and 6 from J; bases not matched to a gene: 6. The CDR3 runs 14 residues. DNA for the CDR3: TGTGCCAGCAGCGGAGGGAGGGCCCGCAATGAGCAGTTCTTC. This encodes CASSGGRARNEQFF.

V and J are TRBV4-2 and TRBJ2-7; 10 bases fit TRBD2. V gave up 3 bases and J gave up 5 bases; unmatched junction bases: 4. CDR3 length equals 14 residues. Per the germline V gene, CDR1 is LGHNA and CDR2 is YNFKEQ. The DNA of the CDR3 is TGTGCCAGCAGCCATACTAGCGGGATTAACGAGCAGTACTTC. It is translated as CASSHTSGINEQYF.

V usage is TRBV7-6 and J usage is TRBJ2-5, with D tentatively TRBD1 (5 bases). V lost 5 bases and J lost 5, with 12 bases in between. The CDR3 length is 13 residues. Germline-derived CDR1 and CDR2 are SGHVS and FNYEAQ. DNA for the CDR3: TGTGCCAGCAGCCTCACAGGTGTGGAGACCCAGTACTTC. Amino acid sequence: CASSLTGVETQYF.

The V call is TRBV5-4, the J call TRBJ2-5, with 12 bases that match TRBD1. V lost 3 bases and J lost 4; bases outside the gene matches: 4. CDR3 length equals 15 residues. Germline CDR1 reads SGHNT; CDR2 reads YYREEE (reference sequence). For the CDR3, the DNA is TGTGCCAGCAGCTCCGGGACAGGGGGCGGAGAGACCCAGTACTTC. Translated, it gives CASSSGTGGGETQYF.

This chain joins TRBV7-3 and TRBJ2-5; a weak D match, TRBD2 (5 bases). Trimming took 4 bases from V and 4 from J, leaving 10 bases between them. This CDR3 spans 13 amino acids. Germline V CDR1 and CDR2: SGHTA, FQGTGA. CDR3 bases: TGTGCCAGCAGCTCCGGGGTGGGAGAGACCCAGTACTTC. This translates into CASSSGVGETQYF.

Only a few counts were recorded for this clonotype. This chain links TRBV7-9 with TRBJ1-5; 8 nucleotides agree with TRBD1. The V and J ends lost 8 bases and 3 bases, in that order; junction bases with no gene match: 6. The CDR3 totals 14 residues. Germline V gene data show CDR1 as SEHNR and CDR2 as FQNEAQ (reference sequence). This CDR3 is CASGMTGDNQPQHF. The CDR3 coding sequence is TGTGCCAGCGGAATGACAGGGGACAATCAGCCCCAGCATTTT.

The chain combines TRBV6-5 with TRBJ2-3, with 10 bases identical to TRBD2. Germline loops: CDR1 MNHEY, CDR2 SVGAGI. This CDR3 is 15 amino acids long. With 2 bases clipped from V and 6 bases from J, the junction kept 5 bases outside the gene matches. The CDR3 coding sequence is TGTGCCAGCAGTTACGGACCTAGCGGGAGCGATACGCAGTATTTT. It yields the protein CASSYGPSGSDTQYF.

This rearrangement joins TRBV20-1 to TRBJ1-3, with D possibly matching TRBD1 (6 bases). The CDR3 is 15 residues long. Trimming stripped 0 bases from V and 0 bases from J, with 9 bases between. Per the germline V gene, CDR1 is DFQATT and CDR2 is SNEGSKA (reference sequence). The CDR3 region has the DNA TGCAGTGCTAGAGACTTAGGGGGCTCTGGAAACACCATATATTTT. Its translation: CSARDLGGSGNTIYF.

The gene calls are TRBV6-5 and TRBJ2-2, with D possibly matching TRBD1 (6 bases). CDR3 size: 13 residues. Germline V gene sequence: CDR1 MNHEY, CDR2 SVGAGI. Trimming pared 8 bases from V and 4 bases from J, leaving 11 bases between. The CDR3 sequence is CASWTVGTGELFF. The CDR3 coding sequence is TGTGCCAGCTGGACAGTAGGCACCGGGGAGCTGTTTTTT.

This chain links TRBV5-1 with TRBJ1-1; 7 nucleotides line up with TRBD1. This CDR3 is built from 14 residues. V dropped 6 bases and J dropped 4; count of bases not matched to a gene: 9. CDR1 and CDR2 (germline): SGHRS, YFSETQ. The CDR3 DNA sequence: TGCGCCAGCACTTTAGACGCAGGGGGCACTGAAGCTTTCTTT. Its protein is CASTLDAGGTEAFF.

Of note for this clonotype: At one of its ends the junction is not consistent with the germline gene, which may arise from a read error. CDR3 residues: CTSNRGAGDTQYF. CDR3 nucleotide sequence: TGCACCAGCAATCGGGGGGCCGGAGATACGCAGTATTTT. This chain joins TRBV5-1 and TRBJ2-3, with D maybe TRBD2 (7 bases). CDR3 length: 13 residues. Germline V gene lookup returns CDR1 SGHRS and CDR2 YFSETQ.

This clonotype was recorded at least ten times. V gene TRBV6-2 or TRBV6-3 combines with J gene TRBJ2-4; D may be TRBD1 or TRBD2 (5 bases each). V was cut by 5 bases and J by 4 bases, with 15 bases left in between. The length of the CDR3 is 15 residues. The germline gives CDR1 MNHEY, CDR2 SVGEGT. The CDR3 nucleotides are TGTGCCAGCAGTCGAAGTGGGGACCAAAAAAACATTCAGTACTTC. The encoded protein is CASSRSGDQKNIQYF.

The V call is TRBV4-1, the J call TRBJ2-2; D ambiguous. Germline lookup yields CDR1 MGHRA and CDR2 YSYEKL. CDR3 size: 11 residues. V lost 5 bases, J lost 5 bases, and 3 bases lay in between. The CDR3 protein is CASSLTGELFF. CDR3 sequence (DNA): TGCGCCAGCAGCTTAACCGGGGAGCTGTTTTTT.

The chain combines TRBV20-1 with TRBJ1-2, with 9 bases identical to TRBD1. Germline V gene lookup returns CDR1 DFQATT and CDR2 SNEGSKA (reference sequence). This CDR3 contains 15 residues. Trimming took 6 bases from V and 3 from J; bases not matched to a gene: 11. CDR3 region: CSAQGWDRADYGYTF. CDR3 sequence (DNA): TGCAGTGCCCAGGGGTGGGACAGGGCAGACTATGGCTACACCTTC.

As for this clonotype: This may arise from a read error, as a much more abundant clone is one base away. CDR3 sequence reads: CTSSRRAGGETQYF. In DNA form, the CDR3 reads TGTACCAGCAGCCGTAGGGCGGGGGGAGAGACCCAGTACTTC. The chain has TRBV7-2 and TRBJ2-5; 8 nucleotides agree with TRBD2. This CDR3 contains 14 residues. The germline V gene encodes CDR1 SGHTA and CDR2 FQGNSA. V lost 5 bases, J lost 4 bases, and 6 bases stayed unmatched.

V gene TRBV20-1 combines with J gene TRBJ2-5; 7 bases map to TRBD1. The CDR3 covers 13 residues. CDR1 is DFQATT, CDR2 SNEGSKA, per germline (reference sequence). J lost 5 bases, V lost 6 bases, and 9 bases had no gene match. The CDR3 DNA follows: TGCAGTGCCACACAAGGACAGGCTGAGACCCAGTACTTC. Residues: CSATQGQAETQYF.

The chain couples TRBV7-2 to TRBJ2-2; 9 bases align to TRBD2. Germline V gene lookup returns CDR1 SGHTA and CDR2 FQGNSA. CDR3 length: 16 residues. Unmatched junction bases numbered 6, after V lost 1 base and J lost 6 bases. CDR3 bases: TGTGCCAGCAGCTTAGGGAGTAGCGGGAGCCCCGGGGAGCTGTTTTTT. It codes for CASSLGSSGSPGELFF. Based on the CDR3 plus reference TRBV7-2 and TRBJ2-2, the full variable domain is GAGVSQSPSNKVTEKGKDVELRCDPISGHTALYWYRQSLGQGLEFLIYFQGNSAPDKSGLPSDRFSAERTGGSVSTLTIQRTQQEDSAVYLCASSLGSSGSPGELFFGEGSRLTVL.

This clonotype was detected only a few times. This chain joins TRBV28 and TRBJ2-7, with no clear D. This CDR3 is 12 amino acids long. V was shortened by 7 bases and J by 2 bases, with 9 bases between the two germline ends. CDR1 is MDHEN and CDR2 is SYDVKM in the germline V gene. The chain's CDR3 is CASTQDPYEQYF. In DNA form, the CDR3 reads TGTGCCAGCACCCAGGACCCCTACGAGCAGTACTTC.

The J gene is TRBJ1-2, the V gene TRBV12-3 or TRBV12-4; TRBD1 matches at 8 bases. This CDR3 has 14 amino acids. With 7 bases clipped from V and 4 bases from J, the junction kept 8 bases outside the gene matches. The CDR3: CASTQTGETYGYTF. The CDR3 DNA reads TGTGCCAGCACCCAGACAGGGGAAACCTATGGCTACACCTTC.

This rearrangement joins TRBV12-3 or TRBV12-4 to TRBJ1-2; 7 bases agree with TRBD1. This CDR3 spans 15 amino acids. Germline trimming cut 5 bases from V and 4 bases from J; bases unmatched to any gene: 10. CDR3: CASSPKTGRVYGYTF. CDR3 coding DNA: TGTGCCAGCAGTCCGAAGACAGGGCGGGTCTATGGCTACACCTTC.

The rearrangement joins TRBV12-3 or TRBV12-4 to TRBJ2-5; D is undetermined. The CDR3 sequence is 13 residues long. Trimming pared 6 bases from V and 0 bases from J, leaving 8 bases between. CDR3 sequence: CASSSPYQETQYF. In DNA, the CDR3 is TGTGCCAGCAGCTCTCCCTACCAAGAGACCCAGTACTTC.

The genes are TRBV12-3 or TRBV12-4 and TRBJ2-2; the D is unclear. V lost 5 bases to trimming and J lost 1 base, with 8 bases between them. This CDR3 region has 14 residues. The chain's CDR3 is CASSVQVNTGELFF. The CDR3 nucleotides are TGTGCCAGCAGTGTCCAGGTGAACACCGGGGAGCTGTTTTTT.

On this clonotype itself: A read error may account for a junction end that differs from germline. The CDR3 sequence: CASEAGETQYF. Here the CDR3 DNA reads TGTGCCAGCGAAGCGGGGGAGACCCAGTATTTC. This chain links TRBV12-3 or TRBV12-4 with TRBJ2-5; 8 nucleotides line up with TRBD2. The CDR3 is 11 residues long.

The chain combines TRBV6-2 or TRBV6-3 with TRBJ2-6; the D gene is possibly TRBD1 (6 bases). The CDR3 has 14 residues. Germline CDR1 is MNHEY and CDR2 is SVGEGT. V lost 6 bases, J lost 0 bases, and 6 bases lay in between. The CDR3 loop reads CASSRGSGANVLTF. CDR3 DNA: TGTGCCAGCAGCAGGGGCTCTGGGGCCAACGTCCTGACTTTC.

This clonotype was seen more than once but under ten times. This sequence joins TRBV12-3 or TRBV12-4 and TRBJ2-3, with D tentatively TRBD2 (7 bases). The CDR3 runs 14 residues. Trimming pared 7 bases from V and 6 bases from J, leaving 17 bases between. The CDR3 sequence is CASNGGRSFDTQYF. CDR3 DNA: TGTGCCAGCAACGGGGGGCGAAGTTTCGATACGCAGTATTTT.

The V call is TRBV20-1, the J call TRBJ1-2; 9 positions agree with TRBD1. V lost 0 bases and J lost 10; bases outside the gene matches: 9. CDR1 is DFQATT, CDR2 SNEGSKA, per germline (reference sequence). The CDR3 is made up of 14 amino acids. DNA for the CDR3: TGCAGTGCTAGAGATCCAAGGACAGGGGACCTCTACACCTTC. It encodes CSARDPRTGDLYTF.